Listed below are T cell receptor beta chains from one sample, sequenced in a study of T cell repertoires in cytomegalovirus infection. No antigen is known for these receptors. TCRdb reprocessed the reads via MiXCR and lists one record per CDR3 protein. The sample carries 750,000 to 900,000 distinct CDR3 sequences, 29% recorded once. The source was cultured CD8+ T cells from PBMCs, collected from culture after CMV antigen stimulation. All receptors derive from a human donor in good health (CMV status not recorded). Some clones in this sample may be carry-over from other donors' samples. Both conserved end residues are trimmed from each CDR3.

J: TRBJ2-3; V: TRBV6-1; CDR3: ASLRSGDSDTQY
J: TRBJ2-1; V: TRBV12-3/TRBV12-4; CDR3: ASSTPDGSYNEQF
J: TRBJ2-3; V: TRBV5-6; CDR3: ASSLDDTEWGDTQY
J: TRBJ1-5; V: TRBV12-3/TRBV12-4; CDR3: ASSAPGQGPQPQH
J: TRBJ2-5; V: TRBV12-3/TRBV12-4; CDR3: ASKGSMETQY
J: TRBJ2-5; V: TRBV4-3; CDR3: ASSQGGANQETQY
J: TRBJ1-5; V: TRBV28; CDR3: ASTGLLYQPQH
J: TRBJ1-2; V: TRBV12-3/TRBV12-4; CDR3: ASSPRRGKYGYT
J: TRBJ2-1; V: TRBV7-8; CDR3: ASSNQLRGYYNEQF
J: TRBJ1-6; V: TRBV5-4; CDR3: ASRRDRGETNSPLH
J: TRBJ1-5; V: TRBV10-3; CDR3: AISEGGSDQPQH
J: TRBJ1-1; V: TRBV7-6; CDR3: ASRDPGTVPTEAF
J: TRBJ2-1; V: TRBV9; CDR3: ASSVAGQGSYNEQF
J: TRBJ2-1; V: TRBV7-9; CDR3: ASSQQSGSYNEQF
J: TRBJ1-1; V: TRBV6-2/TRBV6-3; CDR3: ASNPSGGRTEAF
J: TRBJ2-3; V: TRBV6-1; CDR3: ASSLQSSTGYTDTQY
J: TRBJ2-7; V: TRBV19; CDR3: ASSIMWTLADSYEQY
J: TRBJ2-6; V: TRBV6-5; CDR3: ASSYTSGGSLSGANVLT
J: TRBJ2-7; V: TRBV7-9; CDR3: ASKLGYEQY
J: TRBJ2-5; V: TRBV5-4; CDR3: ASSNGQGFVQETQY
J: TRBJ1-1; V: TRBV6-6; CDR3: ASSYSKWTGYTEAF
J: TRBJ2-6; V: TRBV7-2; CDR3: ASSSGTASFTRGANVLT
J: TRBJ2-3; V: TRBV7-6; CDR3: ASSSLAGVIDTQY
J: TRBJ2-7; V: TRBV20-1; CDR3: SARGAGGTYEQY
J: TRBJ2-1; V: TRBV3-1; CDR3: ASSPRTDEQF
J: TRBJ1-5; V: TRBV10-2; CDR3: ASRMGGLFNQPQH
J: TRBJ1-2; V: TRBV28; CDR3: ASRGSSTAYGYT
J: TRBJ2-1; V: TRBV12-3/TRBV12-4; CDR3: ASRLAAFSSYNEQF
J: TRBJ2-5; V: TRBV7-9; CDR3: ASSSIDRAQETQY
J: TRBJ1-6; V: TRBV19; CDR3: ASSPWATKGPLH
J: TRBJ1-2; V: TRBV6-6; CDR3: ASSYYGQGPNYGYT
J: TRBJ2-3; V: TRBV4-3; CDR3: ASSQDTGGFTDTQN
J: TRBJ1-2; V: TRBV6-5; CDR3: ASSQGIAYGYT
J: TRBJ1-4; V: TRBV18; CDR3: ASSPERHEKLF
J: TRBJ2-3; V: TRBV9; CDR3: ASSVAERGPTDTQY